The clone carrying this TCR beta chain was counted only a few times. Its antigen is unidentified. The data originate from a study of T-cell memory formation after mild COVID-19. Overall study context: Largely, the TCR clusters proved donor specific. Study-level points and caveats: Mainly in CM and EM were contracting CD4+ clones; CD8+ were in EMRA. Second-wave clones that peaked on day 37 lacked confirmed SARS-CoV-2 specificity.

TCR alpha and TCR beta cDNA libraries carrying sample barcodes and UMIs were produced by 5'RACE using constant-segment primers. TCRdb re-derived calls from the 5' RACE reads in MiXCR, one entry per CDR3 protein. The table lists 300,000 to 350,000 distinct CDR3 sequences, over 11% of them singletons. Sequencing used PBMCs or a T cell subset sorted from them (not recorded which). The sequence was obtained from a man younger than 30 who had mild COVID-19 (a few samples of this study predate the infection). Cell type and time point are not known.

In DNA form, the CDR3 reads TGTGCCAGCTGCGAGGCGCGGTCAGGCGGTACTGAAGCTTTCTTT. It encodes CASCEARSGGTEAFF. The rearrangement links TRBV12-3 or TRBV12-4 to TRBJ1-1; D remains unclear. The ends were cut back, 8 bases at V and 5 bases at J, with 21 bases in the middle. This CDR3 has 15 amino acids.